Shown below are 14 T cell receptor beta chains from a single sample sequenced in a study of blood T cell repertoires in COVID-19. TCRdb's table, derived via immunoSEQ multiplex PCR, lists solely in-frame clones and lacks some. The data show tens of thousands of clones, roughly 87% seen once. The sample taken for sequencing was peripheral blood. These receptors all come from a man between 60 and 70 years old with active COVID-19.

The V gene is TRBV5-1, the J gene TRBJ2-1, with TRBD1 as a possible D gene (5 bases). The V and J ends lost 4 bases and 9 bases respectively, with 20 bases between them. Per the germline V gene, CDR1 is SGHRS and CDR2 is YFSETQ. The CDR3 has 15 residues. The CDR3 reads CASSPNIDSPTEQFF. The CDR3 nucleotides are TGCGCCAGCAGCCCTAACATCGACAGTCCAACTGAGCAGTTCTTC.

The rearrangement joins TRBV27 to TRBJ1-4, with 7 bases fitting TRBD1. The length of the CDR3 is 14 residues. CDR1 MNHEY and CDR2 SMNVEV come from the germline V gene (reference sequence). V lost 7 bases to trimming and J lost 5 bases; unmatched junction nucleotides: 7. The CDR3 bases are TGTGCCAGCACCAGGGGGGACGTAAATGAAAAACTGTTTTTT. This sequence encodes CASTRGDVNEKLFF. The complete variable domain, with remaining parts taken from reference TRBV27 and TRBJ1-4, reads EAQVTQNPRYLITVTGKKLTVTCSQNMNHEYMSWYRQDPGLGLRQIYYSMNVEVTDKGDVPEGYKVSRKEKRNFPLILESPSPNQTSLYFCASTRGDVNEKLFFGSGTQLSVL.

V is TRBV2 and J is TRBJ2-1; TRBD1 agrees at 7 bases. The CDR3 runs to 12 residues. Trimming took 8 bases from V and 7 from J; bases not matched to a gene: 5. Germline values: CDR1 SNHLY, CDR2 FYNNEI. The CDR3 is CASLGQENEQFF. The CDR3 coding sequence is TGTGCCAGCCTAGGACAGGAGAATGAGCAGTTCTTC.

The genes are TRBV2 and TRBJ2-2; D remains ambiguous. The CDR3 has 14 amino acids. Germline values: CDR1 SNHLY, CDR2 FYNNEI. The V gene lost 2 bases and the J gene lost 4 bases, with 8 bases spanning the gap. CDR3 protein: CASSELSVTGELFF. The DNA for the CDR3 is TGTGCCAGCAGTGAACTCTCTGTCACCGGGGAGCTGTTTTTT.

The chain is built from TRBV5-1 and TRBJ2-7, with 12 bases that match TRBD1. The CDR3 length is 15 residues. Germline V gene lookup returns CDR1 SGHRS and CDR2 YFSETQ. The J segment lost 1 base and the V segment lost 4 bases, leaving 3 bases of the junction unmatched. The CDR3 sequence: CASSPGQGASYEQYF. Written as DNA, the CDR3 is TGCGCCAGCAGCCCGGGACAGGGGGCTTCCTACGAGCAGTACTTC.

V gene TRBV19 combines with J gene TRBJ1-1; 8 positions agree with TRBD1. CDR3 size: 13 residues. Trimming took 0 bases from V and 11 from J; bases not matched to a gene: 5. The V gene's germline CDR1 is LNHDA and CDR2 SQIVND (reference sequence). The CDR3 coding sequence is TGTGCCAGTAGTATAGATCGGACAGGGATCGCTTTCTTT. This encodes CASSIDRTGIAFF.

V usage is TRBV2 and J usage is TRBJ1-3; D gene ambiguous. Germline assignment: CDR1 SNHLY and CDR2 FYNNEI. The CDR3 covers 15 residues. V was cut by 3 bases and J by 1 base, with 10 bases left in between. The CDR3 DNA is TGTGCCAGCAGTGATCGGGTCATATCTGGAAACACCATATATTTT. Protein: CASSDRVISGNTIYF.

The rearrangement uses TRBV23-1 and TRBJ2-1; 9 nucleotides agree with TRBD1. TRBV23-1 is known as an ORF, though its function is uncertain. Losses at the gene ends were 7 bases for V and 5 bases for J; bases not matched to a gene: 15. The CDR3 contains 17 residues. The CDR3 bases are TGCGCCAGCACCCCTTCTACCTACAGGGGGCAGGACAATGAGCAGTTCTTC. As protein: CASTPSTYRGQDNEQFF.

The J gene is TRBJ2-6, the V gene TRBV19; D unclear. Germline V gene sequence: CDR1 LNHDA, CDR2 SQIVND (reference sequence). The CDR3 length is 17 residues. V dropped 5 bases and J dropped 0 bases, with 14 bases sitting between them. Here the CDR3 reads CASSQVVTSSGANVLTF. The CDR3 DNA reads TGTGCCAGTAGTCAAGTAGTAACCTCCTCTGGGGCCAACGTCCTGACTTTC.

This sequence joins TRBV7-9 and TRBJ1-2; possibly TRBD1 for D (5 bases). The CDR3 runs to 13 residues. V lost 1 base and J lost 3, with 6 bases in between. Looked up from germline, CDR1 is SEHNR and CDR2 is FQNEAQ (reference sequence). The CDR3 reads CASSLGGDYGYTF. CDR3 DNA: TGTGCCAGCAGCTTAGGGGGCGACTATGGCTACACCTTC.

This sequence joins TRBV5-4 and TRBJ1-1, with 11 bases matching TRBD1. With 4 bases clipped from V and 7 bases from J, the junction kept 12 bases outside the gene matches. CDR1 SGHNT and CDR2 YYREEE come from the germline V gene (reference sequence). The CDR3 runs 16 residues. The CDR3 nucleotides read TGTGCCAGCAGCCAGACGCGCGGGACAGGGGGAAATGAAGCTTTCTTT. Protein sequence: CASSQTRGTGGNEAFF. The whole variable domain, remainder taken from reference TRBV5-4 and TRBJ1-1, is ETGVTQSPTHLIKTRGQQVTLRCSSQSGHNTVSWYQQALGQGPQFIFQYYREEENGRGNFPPRFSGLQFPNYSSELNVNALELDDSALYLCASSQTRGTGGNEAFFGQGTRLTVV.

The genes are TRBV7-9 and TRBJ1-2, with TRBD1 matching 8 bases. The CDR3 is made up of 13 amino acids. J was trimmed by 5 bases and V by 5 bases; bases with no gene match: 4. Germline CDR1 and CDR2: SEHNR and FQNEAQ (reference sequence). CDR3 sequence reads: CASSADRGYGYTF. CDR3 in DNA: TGTGCCAGCAGCGCCGACAGGGGTTATGGCTACACCTTC.

The chain uses TRBV3-1 (or the pseudogene TRBV3-2) and TRBJ2-7; the D is unclear. CDR1 is LGHDT, CDR2 YNNKEL, per germline (reference sequence). Trimming took 1 base from V and 0 from J, leaving 10 bases between them. The CDR3 spans 15 residues. The CDR3 DNA is TGTGCCAGCAGCCAAGTCCCGCAGGCCTCCTACGAGCAGTACTTC. It translates to CASSQVPQASYEQYF.

The chain carries TRBV7-9 and TRBJ1-1; a possible D gene is TRBD1 (6 bases). The CDR3 extends over 14 amino acids. Per the germline V gene, CDR1 is SEHNR and CDR2 is FQNEAQ (reference sequence). The germline V and J ends were trimmed by 4 bases and 1 base, with 10 bases remaining between them. The CDR3 loop is CASSYPDRNTEAFF. DNA for the CDR3: TGTGCCAGCAGCTACCCGGACAGGAACACTGAAGCTTTCTTT.